The T cell receptor (beta chain) described here comes from a study of T cells after yellow fever vaccination. Whole-study results and caveats: The study re-detected most primary-vaccination clones after the booster (around 96% CD4, 85% to 90% CD8).

TCRdb reprocessed the 5' RACE reads via MiXCR and lists one record per CDR3 protein. This table holds 150,000 to 200,000 distinct CDR3 sequences, 6.2% found once. Details on this clonotype: Its antigen is unidentified.

Germline CDR1 reads SGHTA; CDR2 reads FQGNSA. Trimming left V 8 bases short and J 5 bases short, with 15 bases between. The CDR3 totals 13 residues. Sequenced material: CD4+ T cells sorted from PBMCs, taken on the day of the first yellow fever vaccination. This clonotype was obtained from a young man who received the YFV17D yellow fever vaccine. The J gene is TRBJ2-5, the V gene TRBV7-2; D not resolved. CDR3 coding DNA: TGTGCCAGCCAGATAAGAAGTCCGGAGACCCAGTACTTC. Amino acids: CASQIRSPETQYF.